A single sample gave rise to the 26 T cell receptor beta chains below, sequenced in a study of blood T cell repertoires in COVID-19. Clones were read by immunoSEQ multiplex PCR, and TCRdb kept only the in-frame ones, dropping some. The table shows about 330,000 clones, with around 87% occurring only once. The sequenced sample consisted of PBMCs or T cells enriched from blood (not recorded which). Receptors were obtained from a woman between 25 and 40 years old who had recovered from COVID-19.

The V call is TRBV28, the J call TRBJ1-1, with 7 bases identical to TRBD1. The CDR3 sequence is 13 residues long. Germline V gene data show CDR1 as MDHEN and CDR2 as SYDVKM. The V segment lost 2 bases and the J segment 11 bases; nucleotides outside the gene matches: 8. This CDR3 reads CASSLQRGQRAFF. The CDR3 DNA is TGTGCCAGCAGTTTACAAAGGGGGCAGCGGGCTTTCTTT.

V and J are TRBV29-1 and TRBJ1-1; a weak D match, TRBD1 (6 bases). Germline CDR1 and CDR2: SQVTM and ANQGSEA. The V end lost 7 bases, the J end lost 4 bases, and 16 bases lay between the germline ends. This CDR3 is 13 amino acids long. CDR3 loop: CSGRKGVGTEAFF. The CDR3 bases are TGCAGCGGAAGGAAGGGGGTGGGCACTGAAGCTTTCTTT.

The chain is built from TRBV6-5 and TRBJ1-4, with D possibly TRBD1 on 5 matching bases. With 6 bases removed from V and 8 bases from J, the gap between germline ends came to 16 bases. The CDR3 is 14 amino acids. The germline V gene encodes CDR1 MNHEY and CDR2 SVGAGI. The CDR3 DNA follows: TGTGCCAGCAGACCCGGGACTTATCAAGAAAAACTGTTTTTT. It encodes CASRPGTYQEKLFF.

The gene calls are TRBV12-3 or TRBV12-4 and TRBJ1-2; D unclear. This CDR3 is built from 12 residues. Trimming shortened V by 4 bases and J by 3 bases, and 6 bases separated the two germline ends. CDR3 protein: CASSSPHYGYTF. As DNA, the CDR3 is TGTGCCAGCAGTTCTCCTCACTATGGCTACACCTTC.

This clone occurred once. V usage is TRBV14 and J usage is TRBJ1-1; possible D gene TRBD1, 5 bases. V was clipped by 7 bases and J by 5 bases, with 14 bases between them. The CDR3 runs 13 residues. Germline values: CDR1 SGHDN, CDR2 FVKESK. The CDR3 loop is CASIKGRNTEAFF. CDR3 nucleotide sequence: TGTGCCAGCATTAAGGGGAGGAATACTGAAGCTTTCTTT.

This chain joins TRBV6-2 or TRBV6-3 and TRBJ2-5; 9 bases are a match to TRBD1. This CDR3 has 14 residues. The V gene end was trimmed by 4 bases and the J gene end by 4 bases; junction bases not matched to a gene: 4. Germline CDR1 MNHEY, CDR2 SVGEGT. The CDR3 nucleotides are TGTGCCAGCAGTTCCGACAGGGGGGTAGAGACCCAGTACTTC. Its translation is CASSSDRGVETQYF.

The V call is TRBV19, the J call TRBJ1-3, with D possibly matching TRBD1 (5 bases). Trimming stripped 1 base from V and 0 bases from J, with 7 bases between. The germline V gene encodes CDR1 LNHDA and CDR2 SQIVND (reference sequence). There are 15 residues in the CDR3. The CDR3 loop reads CASSIGRGSGNTIYF. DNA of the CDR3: TGTGCCAGTAGTATAGGTAGGGGCTCTGGAAACACCATATATTTT. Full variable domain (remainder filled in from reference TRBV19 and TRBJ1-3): DGGITQSPKYLFRKEGQNVTLSCEQNLNHDAMYWYRQDPGQGLRLIYYSQIVNDFQKGDIAEGYSVSREKKESFPLTVTSAQKNPTAFYLCASSIGRGSGNTIYFGEGSWLTVV.

Written as DNA, the CDR3 is TGCAGCGTTGGGGACAGGGTCTATGGCTACACCTTC. It codes for CSVGDRVYGYTF. The chain links TRBV29-1 to TRBJ1-2, with 9 bases that match TRBD1. Germline CDR1 and CDR2: SQVTM and ANQGSEA. The CDR3 loop spans 12 amino acids. With 4 bases clipped from V and 4 bases from J, the junction kept 1 base outside the gene matches.

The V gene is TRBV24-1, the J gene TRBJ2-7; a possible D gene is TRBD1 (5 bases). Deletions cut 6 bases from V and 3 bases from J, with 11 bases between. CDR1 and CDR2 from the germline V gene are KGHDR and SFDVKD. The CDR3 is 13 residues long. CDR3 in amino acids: CATSQGPFYEQYF. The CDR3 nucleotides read TGTGCCACCAGTCAGGGTCCCTTCTACGAGCAGTACTTC.

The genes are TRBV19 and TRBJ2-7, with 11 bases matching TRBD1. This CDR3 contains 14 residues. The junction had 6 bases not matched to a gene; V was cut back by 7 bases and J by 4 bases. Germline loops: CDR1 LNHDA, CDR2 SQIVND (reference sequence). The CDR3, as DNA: TGTGCCAGTACCCCTGGGACAGGGGGGTACGAGCAGTACTTC. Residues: CASTPGTGGYEQYF.

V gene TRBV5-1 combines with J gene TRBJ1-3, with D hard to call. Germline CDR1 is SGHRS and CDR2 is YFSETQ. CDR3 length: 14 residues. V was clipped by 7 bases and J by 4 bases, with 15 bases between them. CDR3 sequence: CASGPDQWGNTIYF. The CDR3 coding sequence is TGCGCCAGCGGCCCAGATCAGTGGGGAAACACCATATATTTT.

CDR3 region: CASTSAWVDNTEAFF. CDR3 in DNA: TGTGCCAGCACCTCAGCGTGGGTAGACAACACTGAAGCTTTCTTT. V gene TRBV6-5 combines with J gene TRBJ1-1; D is unclear. The ends were cut back, 7 bases at V and 2 bases at J, with 17 bases in the middle. Germline values: CDR1 MNHEY, CDR2 SVGAGI. CDR3 length equals 15 residues.

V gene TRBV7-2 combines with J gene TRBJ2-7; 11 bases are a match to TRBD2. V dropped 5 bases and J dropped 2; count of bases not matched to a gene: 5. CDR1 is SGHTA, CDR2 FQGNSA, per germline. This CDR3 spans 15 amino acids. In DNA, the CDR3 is TGTGCCAGCAGCCCAACTAGCGGGGGCACCTACGAGCAGTACTTC. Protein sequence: CASSPTSGGTYEQYF. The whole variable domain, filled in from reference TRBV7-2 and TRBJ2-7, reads GAGVSQSPSNKVTEKGKDVELRCDPISGHTALYWYRQSLGQGLEFLIYFQGNSAPDKSGLPSDRFSAERTGGSVSTLTIQRTQQEDSAVYLCASSPTSGGTYEQYFGPGTRLTVT.

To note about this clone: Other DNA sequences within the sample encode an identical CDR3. The CDR3 region has the DNA TGTGCCAGCAGCTGGGGACAGGGGACCTATGGCTACACCTTC. It yields the protein CASSWGQGTYGYTF. The J gene is TRBJ1-2, the V gene TRBV5-6; 10 nucleotides match TRBD1. CDR3 length: 14 residues. The V segment lost 3 bases and the J segment 4 bases; nucleotides outside the gene matches: 3. Germline loops: CDR1 SGHDT, CDR2 YYEEEE.

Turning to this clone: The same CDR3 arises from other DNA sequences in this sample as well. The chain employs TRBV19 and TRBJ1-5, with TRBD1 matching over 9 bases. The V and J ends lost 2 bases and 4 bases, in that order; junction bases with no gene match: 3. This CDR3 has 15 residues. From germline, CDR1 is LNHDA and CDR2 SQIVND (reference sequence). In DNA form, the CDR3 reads TGTGCCAGTAGTATATTAGGACAGGGGAATCAGCCCCAGCATTTT. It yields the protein CASSILGQGNQPQHF. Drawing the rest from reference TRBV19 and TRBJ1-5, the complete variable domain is DGGITQSPKYLFRKEGQNVTLSCEQNLNHDAMYWYRQDPGQGLRLIYYSQIVNDFQKGDIAEGYSVSREKKESFPLTVTSAQKNPTAFYLCASSILGQGNQPQHFGDGTRLSIL.

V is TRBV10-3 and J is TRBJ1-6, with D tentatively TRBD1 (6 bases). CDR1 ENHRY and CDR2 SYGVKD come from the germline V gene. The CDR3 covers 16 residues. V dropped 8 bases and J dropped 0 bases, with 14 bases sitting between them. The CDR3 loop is CAISGTTSSYNSPLHF. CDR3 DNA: TGTGCCATCTCCGGGACAACGAGCTCCTATAATTCACCCCTCCACTTT.

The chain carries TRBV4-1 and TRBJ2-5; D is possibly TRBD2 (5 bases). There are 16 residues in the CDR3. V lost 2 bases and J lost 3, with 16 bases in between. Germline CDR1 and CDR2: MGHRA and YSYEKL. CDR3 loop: CASSQSWVGEEETQYF. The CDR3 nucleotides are TGCGCCAGCAGCCAATCATGGGTGGGAGAGGAAGAGACCCAGTACTTC.

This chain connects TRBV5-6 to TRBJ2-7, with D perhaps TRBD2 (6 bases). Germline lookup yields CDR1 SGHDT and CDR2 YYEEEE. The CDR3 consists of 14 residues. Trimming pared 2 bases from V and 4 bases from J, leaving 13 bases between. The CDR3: CASSFGPREYEQYF. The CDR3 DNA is TGTGCCAGCAGCTTTGGGCCCCGGGAGTACGAGCAGTACTTC.

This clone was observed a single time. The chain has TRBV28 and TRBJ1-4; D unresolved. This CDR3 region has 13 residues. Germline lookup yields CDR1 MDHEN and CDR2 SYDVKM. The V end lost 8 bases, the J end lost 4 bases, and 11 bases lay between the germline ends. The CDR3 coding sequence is TGTGCCAGCCGGAGAGGGTTTAATGAAAAACTGTTTTTT. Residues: CASRRGFNEKLFF.

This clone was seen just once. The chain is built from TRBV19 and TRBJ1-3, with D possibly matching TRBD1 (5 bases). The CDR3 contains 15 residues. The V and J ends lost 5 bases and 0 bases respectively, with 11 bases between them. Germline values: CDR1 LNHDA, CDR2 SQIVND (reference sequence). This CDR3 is CASSVDSISGNTIYF. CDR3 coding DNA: TGTGCCAGTAGTGTCGACAGCATCTCTGGAAACACCATATATTTT.

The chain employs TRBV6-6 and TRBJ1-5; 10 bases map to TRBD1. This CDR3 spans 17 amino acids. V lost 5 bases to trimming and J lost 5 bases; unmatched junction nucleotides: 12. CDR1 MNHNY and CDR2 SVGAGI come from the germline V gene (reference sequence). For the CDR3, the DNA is TGTGCCAGCAGTCGAAAATCCGGGACAGGGGTGCATCAGCCCCAGCATTTT. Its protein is CASSRKSGTGVHQPQHF.

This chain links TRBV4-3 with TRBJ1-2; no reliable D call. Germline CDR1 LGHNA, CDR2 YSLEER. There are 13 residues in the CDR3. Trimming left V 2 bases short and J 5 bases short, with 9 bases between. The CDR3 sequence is CASSQSRGYGYTF. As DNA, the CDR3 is TGCGCCAGCAGCCAAAGTCGCGGGTATGGCTACACCTTC.

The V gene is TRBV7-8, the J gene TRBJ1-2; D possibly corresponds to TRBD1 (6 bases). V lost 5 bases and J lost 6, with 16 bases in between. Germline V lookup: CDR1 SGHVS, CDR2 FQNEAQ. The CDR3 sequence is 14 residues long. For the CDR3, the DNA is TGTGCCAGCAGCCCCTTGAATACAGGGAATGGCTACACCTTC. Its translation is CASSPLNTGNGYTF.

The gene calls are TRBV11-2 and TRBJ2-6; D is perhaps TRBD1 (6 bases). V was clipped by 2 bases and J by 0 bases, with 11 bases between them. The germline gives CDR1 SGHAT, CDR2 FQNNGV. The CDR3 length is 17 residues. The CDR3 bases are TGTGCCAGCAGCTTAAGGGGGTCCTCCTCTGGGGCCAACGTCCTGACTTTC. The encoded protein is CASSLRGSSSGANVLTF.

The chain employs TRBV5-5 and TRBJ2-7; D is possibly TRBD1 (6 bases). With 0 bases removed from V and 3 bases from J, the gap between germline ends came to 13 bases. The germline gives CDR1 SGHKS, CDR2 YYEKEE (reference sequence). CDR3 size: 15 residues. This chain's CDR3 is CASSLGGTSLYEQYF. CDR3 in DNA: TGTGCCAGCAGCTTGGGAGGGACATCTCTCTACGAGCAGTACTTC.

CDR3 bases: TGTGCCACCAGTCCACAGGGGGGCACAGATACGCAGTATTTT. This sequence encodes CATSPQGGTDTQYF. The chain uses TRBV24-1 and TRBJ2-3; 8 nucleotides align to TRBD1. With V trimmed by 6 bases and J by 1 base, 2 bases remained unmatched. This CDR3 has 14 residues. CDR1 is KGHDR and CDR2 is SFDVKD in the germline V gene.